Below, one TCR beta chain is given with its context. The data stem from a study of blood T cell repertoires in COVID-19. The CDR3 is 14 amino acids. With 1 base removed from V and 0 bases from J, the gap between germline ends came to 6 bases. Looked up from germline, CDR1 is SGHVS and CDR2 is FQNEAQ. Profiled with immunoSEQ multiplex PCR; TCRdb holds only in-frame clones, not every one. This sample carries more than 35,000 clones, nearly 90% of them seen once, and the ten largest clones take about 31%. This receptor was obtained from a man in his 70s with active COVID-19. V gene TRBV7-8 combines with J gene TRBJ1-2; D is ambiguous. Sequencing was performed on peripheral blood. The CDR3: CASSLVSANYGYTF. CDR3 nucleotide sequence: TGTGCCAGCAGCTTAGTCAGTGCTAACTATGGCTACACCTTC.